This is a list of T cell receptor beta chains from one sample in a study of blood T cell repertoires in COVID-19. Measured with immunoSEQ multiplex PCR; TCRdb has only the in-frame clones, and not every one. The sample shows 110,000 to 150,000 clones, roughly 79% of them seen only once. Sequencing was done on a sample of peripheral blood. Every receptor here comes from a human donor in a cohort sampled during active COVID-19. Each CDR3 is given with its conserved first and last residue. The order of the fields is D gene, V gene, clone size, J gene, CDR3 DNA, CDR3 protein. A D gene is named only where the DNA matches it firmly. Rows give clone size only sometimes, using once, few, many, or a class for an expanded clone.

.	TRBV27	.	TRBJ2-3	TGTGCCAGCAGTTTATTTCGGGGTACAGATACGCAGTATTTT	CASSLFRGTDTQYF
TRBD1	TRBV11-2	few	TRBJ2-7	TGTGCCAGCAGCTCACTCTGGACAGGAGAGGAATACTCCTACGAGCAGTACTTC	CASSSLWTGEEYSYEQYF
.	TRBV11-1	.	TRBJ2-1	TGTGCCAGCAGCGTCAGAGGAGGGGCTGAGCAGTTCTTC	CASSVRGGAEQFF
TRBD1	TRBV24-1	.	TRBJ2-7	TGTGCCACCAGTGACAGGACAGGGGGCTTTATTAACGAGCAGTACTTC	CATSDRTGGFINEQYF
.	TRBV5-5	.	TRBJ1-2	TGTGCCAGCAGCTCGTCCGGTAACTATGGCTACACCTTC	CASSSSGNYGYTF
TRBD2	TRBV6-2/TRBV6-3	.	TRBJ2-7	TGTGCCAGCAGTGACCTGAGCGGGGGCCCCTCCTACGAGCAGTACTTC	CASSDLSGGPSYEQYF
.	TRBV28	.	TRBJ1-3	TGTGCCAGCAGTGGGGGGGCCACCAATACTGGAAACACCATATATTTT	CASSGGATNTGNTIYF
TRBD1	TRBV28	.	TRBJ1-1	TGTGCCAGCAGTTCACCGGGACAGTCTGAAGCTTTCTTT	CASSSPGQSEAFF
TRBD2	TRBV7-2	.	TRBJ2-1	TGTGCCAGCACCGGAACTAGCGGGAGTGCAAATGAGCAGTTCTTC	CASTGTSGSANEQFF
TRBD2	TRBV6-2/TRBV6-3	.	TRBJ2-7	TGTGCCAGCAGTTACTCCCGGACTAGCGGGAGCCCTGCCTTGGAGCAGTACTTC	CASSYSRTSGSPALEQYF
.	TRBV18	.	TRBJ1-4	TGTGCCAGCTCACCACGCGTCAGGGGTACTAATGAAAAACTGTTTTTT	CASSPRVRGTNEKLFF
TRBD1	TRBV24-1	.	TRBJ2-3	TGTGCCACCAGTTACGGACAGGCGACTAGCACAGATACGCAGTATTTT	CATSYGQATSTDTQYF
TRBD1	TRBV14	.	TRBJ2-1	TGTGCCAGCAGCCAAGACCCTCGCTGGGACGGGACAGGGCCCCACAATGAGCAGTTCTTC	CASSQDPRWDGTGPHNEQFF
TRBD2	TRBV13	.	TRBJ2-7	TGTGCCAGCAGCCCCCCCACTCTAGCGGGAGGGCCCTACGAGCAGTACTTC	CASSPPTLAGGPYEQYF
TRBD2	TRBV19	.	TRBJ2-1	TGTGCCAGTACCCCCGGGACTAGCGGATACAATGAGCAGTTCTTC	CASTPGTSGYNEQFF
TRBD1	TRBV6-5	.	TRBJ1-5	TGTGCCAGCAGTAAACAGGGGGACCAGCCCCAGCATTTT	CASSKQGDQPQHF
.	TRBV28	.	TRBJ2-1	TGTGCCAGCAGAAGGACAGAATACAATGAGCAGTTCTTC	CASRRTEYNEQFF
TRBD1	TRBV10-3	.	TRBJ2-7	TGTGCCATCAGTGACCCCGGGACAGGGACCTACGAGCAGTACTTC	CAISDPGTGTYEQYF
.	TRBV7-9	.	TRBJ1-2	TGTGCCAGCAGCTTAGGACGCGGAGAGGCCCTCTCTGGCTACACCTTC	CASSLGRGEALSGYTF
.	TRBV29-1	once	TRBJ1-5	TGCAGCCCAAATCCAGGTTGCAATCAGCCCCAGCATTTT	CSPNPGCNQPQHF
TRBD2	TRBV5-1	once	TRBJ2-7	TGCGCCAGCAGCAAGCCGGGACTAGCGGGATCGGGGTACGAGCAGTACTTC	CASSKPGLAGSGYEQYF
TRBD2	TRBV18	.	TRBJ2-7	TGTGCCAGCTCACCAGGGACTAGCGGGTGGTTCGAGCAGTACTTC	CASSPGTSGWFEQYF
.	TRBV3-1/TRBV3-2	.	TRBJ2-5	TGCGCCAGCACCTCCGGAGCCTCGAGGGCCCAGTACTTC	CASTSGASRAQYF
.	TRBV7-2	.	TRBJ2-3	TGTGCCAGCAGCTCGCTCGTCTACGCGGGAGATACGCAGTATTTT	CASSSLVYAGDTQYF
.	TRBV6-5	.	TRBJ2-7	TGTGCCAGCAGGGCGGGTATGCACTCCTACGAGCAGTACTTC	CASRAGMHSYEQYF
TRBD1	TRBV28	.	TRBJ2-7	TGTGCCCCCAGGCCCGGGACAGGGGAGGCCTACGAGCAGTACTTC	CAPRPGTGEAYEQYF
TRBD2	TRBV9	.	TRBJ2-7	TGTGCCAGCAGCGTCTCAAACATAGCGGGATCCTACGAGCAGTACTTC	CASSVSNIAGSYEQYF
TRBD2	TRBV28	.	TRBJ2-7	TGTGCCAGCAGTTTGTGGCGGGAGGGCCCCTACGAGCAGTACTTC	CASSLWREGPYEQYF
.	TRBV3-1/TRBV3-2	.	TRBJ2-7	TGTGCCAGCAGCCAACCAGACTACGAGCAGTACTTC	CASSQPDYEQYF
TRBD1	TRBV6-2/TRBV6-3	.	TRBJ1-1	TGTGCCAGCAGTATCAGTCCGGGACAGGGGTACACTGAAGCTTTCTTT	CASSISPGQGYTEAFF
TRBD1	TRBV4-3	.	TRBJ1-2	TGCGCCAGCAGCCGCAGCAACCCCGGACAGGGAAGTGGCTACACCTTC	CASSRSNPGQGSGYTF
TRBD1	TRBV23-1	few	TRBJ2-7	TGCGCCAGCAGTCAATCGGGACAGTCCTACGAGCAGTACTTC	CASSQSGQSYEQYF
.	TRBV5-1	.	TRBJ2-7	TGCGCCAGCAGCCCTGAGTGGACAAGAAACCCCTACGAGCAGTACTTC	CASSPEWTRNPYEQYF
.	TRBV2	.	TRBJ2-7	TGTGCCAGCAGTGAAGTTGGGACAAATTACGAGCAGTACTTC	CASSEVGTNYEQYF
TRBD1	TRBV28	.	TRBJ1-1	TGTGCCAGCAGATTATTTAGGGGGCATACTGAAGCTTTCTTT	CASRLFRGHTEAFF
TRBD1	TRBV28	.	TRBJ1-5	TGTGCCAGCAGACGTGACAGGGCCCGAAGCAATCAGCCCCAGCATTTT	CASRRDRARSNQPQHF
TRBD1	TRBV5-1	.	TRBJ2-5	TGCGCCAGCAGCCCAGGACAGGGGCCCACCCTACAAGAGACCCAGTACTTC	CASSPGQGPTLQETQYF
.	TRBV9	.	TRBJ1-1	TGTGCCAGCAGCCCTCGGGTTACAAAGGTCACTGAAGCTTTCTTT	CASSPRVTKVTEAFF
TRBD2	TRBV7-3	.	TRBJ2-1	TGTGCCAGCAGCCCACTAGCGGGTATCTACAATGAGCAGTTCTTC	CASSPLAGIYNEQFF
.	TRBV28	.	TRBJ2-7	TGTGCCAGCAGGAAGCGGGTGTGGGACGAGCAGTACTTC	CASRKRVWDEQYF
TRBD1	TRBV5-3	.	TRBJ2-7	TGTGCCAGAAGCTTGGAGACAGGGGAGCAGTACTTC	CARSLETGEQYF
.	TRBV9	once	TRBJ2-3	TGTGCCAGTACTACGCGGGGTTCGGGAGATACGCAGTATTTT	CASTTRGSGDTQYF
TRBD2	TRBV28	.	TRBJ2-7	TGTGCCAGCACTCGCGGGGGTTACTACGAGCAGTACTTC	CASTRGGYYEQYF
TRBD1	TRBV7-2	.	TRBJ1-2	TGTGCCAGCAGCAACTACAGGGGATTCAACTATGGCTACACCTTC	CASSNYRGFNYGYTF
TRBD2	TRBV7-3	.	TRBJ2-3	TGTGCCAGCAGCTTAGGGACTAGCGCCATCTTCGAGACAGATACGCAGTATTTT	CASSLGTSAIFETDTQYF
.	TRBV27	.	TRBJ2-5	TGTGCCAGCAGTTTAAGGGGGTGGGAGACCCAGTACTTC	CASSLRGWETQYF
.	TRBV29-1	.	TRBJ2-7	TGCAGCGTTGTCACAGGGCCGAACTACGAGCAGTACTTC	CSVVTGPNYEQYF
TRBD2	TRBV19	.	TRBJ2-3	TGTGCCAGTAGTATCACTAGCGGGGGCACAGATACGCAGTATTTT	CASSITSGGTDTQYF
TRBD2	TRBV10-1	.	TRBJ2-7	TGCGCCAGCAGTGAGGTTAGCGGGCGGGGACTGCACGAGCAGTACTTC	CASSEVSGRGLHEQYF
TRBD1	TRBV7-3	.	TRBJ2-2	TGTGCCAGCAGCTTAAGGACAGGGGCGCAGGGCGGGGAGCTGTTTTTT	CASSLRTGAQGGELFF
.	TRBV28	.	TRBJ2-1	TGTGCCAGCAGTTTATCTCTCGGAGTAGGGCAGTTCTTC	CASSLSLGVGQFF
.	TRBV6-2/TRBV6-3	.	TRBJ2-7	TGTGCCAGCAGTTTTAACAGGGGGGGACGCGAGCAGTACTTC	CASSFNRGGREQYF
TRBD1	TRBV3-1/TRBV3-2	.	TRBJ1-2	TGTGCCAGCAGCCAACTTGACAGGGGCGGTGGCTACACCTTC	CASSQLDRGGGYTF
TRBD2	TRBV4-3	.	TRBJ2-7	TGCGCCAGCAGCCTACTAGCGGGAGGGCCTTACGAGCAGTACTTC	CASSLLAGGPYEQYF
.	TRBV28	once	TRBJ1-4	TGTGCCAGCATGGGGGCGGCTAATGAAAAACTGTTTTTT	CASMGAANEKLFF
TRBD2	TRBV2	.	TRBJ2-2	TGTGCCAGCCGACTAGCGGGAGCCACCGGGGAGCTGTTTTTT	CASRLAGATGELFF